This T cell receptor (beta chain) was sequenced during a study of spatial heterogeneity in lung cancer. As for the study in general: Beta-chain sequences consistently outnumbered alpha-chain sequences in detection.

Time point defined: sample taken at primary tumor resection. The donors were approximately 70 patients with non-small cell lung cancer that was early-stage and untreated. This clonotype has a count of ten or more. The antigen is undetermined. A distinct unique molecular identifier was carried by each TCR cDNA molecule. TCRdb ran MiXCR on the 5' RACE reads and lists one entry per CDR3 protein. The sample lists 15,000 to 20,000 distinct CDR3 sequences; 5.5% to 6.5% were seen once. The CDR3 contains 15 residues. Germline V gene data show CDR1 as SQVTM and CDR2 as ANQGSEA. Losses at the gene ends were 6 bases for V and 2 bases for J; bases not matched to a gene: 10. General study results and limits: Counts of expanded alpha and beta TCRs within tumors tracked the tumor nonsynonymous mutation count.

The TCR comes from a female donor with early-stage non-small cell lung cancer. This rearrangement joins TRBV29-1 to TRBJ1-2, with TRBD1 identical over 9 bases. The starting material was lung tumor tissue, obtained at surgery. The CDR3 DNA is TGCAGCGTCGAGCGAGGACAGGGGACAAACTATGGCTACACCTTC. Encoded protein: CSVERGQGTNYGYTF.